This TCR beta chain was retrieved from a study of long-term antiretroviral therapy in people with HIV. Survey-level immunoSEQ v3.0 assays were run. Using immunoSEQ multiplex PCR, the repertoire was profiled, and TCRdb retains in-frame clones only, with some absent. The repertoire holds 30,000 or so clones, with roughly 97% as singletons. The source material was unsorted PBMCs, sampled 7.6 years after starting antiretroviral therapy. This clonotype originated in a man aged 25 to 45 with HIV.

The CDR3 nucleotides read TGTGCCAGCAGCCCTCAGGCATCCTACGAGCAGTACTTC. Translation gives CASSPQASYEQYF. The V and J genes are TRBV5-4 and TRBJ2-7; D not resolved. The length of the CDR3 is 13 residues. Looked up from germline, CDR1 is SGHNT and CDR2 is YYREEE (reference sequence). V was pared by 4 bases and J by 1 base, with 9 bases between.